This T cell receptor (beta chain) was profiled in a study of tumor-infiltrating lymphocytes in primary liver carcinoma (dated by TCRdb to the late 2010s). With respect to the entire study: Of the five patients (three men and two women, aged 30 to 69 years), four had hepatocellular carcinoma and one had combined HCC and intrahepatic cholangiocarcinoma. Tumors of the five patients were stage T1-T3 N0M0 with maximum diameters of about 4 to 10 cm. Each sample produced roughly 3.5 to 8 million productive TCRbeta reads, and read depth showed no significant difference between tissue types. Across five regions of each liver tumor, along with adjacent normal tissue and blood, the study brought together TCRbeta repertoire sequencing, expression microarrays and whole-exome sequencing. A total of roughly 35 specimens from 5 patients, comprising about 25 tumor regions, 5 adjacent noncancerous liver tissues and 5 peripheral blood samples, were covered by TCRbeta repertoire sequencing. The 20 to 30 tumor region samples were profiled with Agilent mRNA microarrays so that TCRbeta repertoire diversity could be related to the local molecular phenotype. High reproducibility was observed for the technical replicate repertoires, with mean shared-clone rates around 0.9 and correlation coefficients above 0.98. What the work shows at the level of the full study, not this receptor alone: Because the samples were bulk and unsorted, CD4+ and CD8+ T cell repertoires could not be compared. The study included only four to six patients, and the authors note findings should be validated in a larger study. Pairs of tumor regions showed greater repertoire overlap (mean roughly 35%) than tumor-adjacent pairs (roughly 17%) or tumor-blood pairs (about 14%), which is consistent with antigen-driven expansion. Only the TCR beta chain was sequenced, so true repertoire diversity is likely underestimated because unpaired alpha chains were not captured. Only roughly 8-25% of top clones appeared in all five regions of a tumor, which suggests that tumor-infiltrating T cells are spatially heterogeneous. Compared with blood, tumors had a significantly larger share of the repertoire taken up by the top 250 clones (p = 0.039).

Using a constant-region primer and ProtoScript II reverse transcriptase, TCRbeta-specific cDNA was reverse-transcribed from 500 to 650 ng total RNA. Three nested multiplex PCR rounds, following a slightly modified ARM-PCR procedure, were used to build the TCRbeta libraries. Sample barcodes and Illumina adapters were added in a final 25-cycle PCR with Deep VentR polymerase. Before sequencing, amplicons of 200-500 bp were purified from gel using a QIAquick gel extraction kit. TCRbeta amplicons were sequenced on an Illumina HiSeq 2500 with 250-bp paired-end reads. The authors processed their data as follows. Reads were quality-trimmed with Trimmomatic v0.33, and paired reads were merged with FLASH v1.2.11 to recover full CDR3 sequences. MiGEC v1.2.1b assigned V, D and J germline segments to the rearranged TCRbeta sequences. Clonotype statistics and Shannon-Wiener diversity indices were computed with VDJtools v1.0.0. Except for diversity analysis, only the 250 most abundant clonotypes of each sample were used in subsequent analyses to reduce sampling bias. TCRdb reworked the public reads: Q25 trimming with fastp, MiXCR clone assembly, productive beta chains retained. Rows are combined by CDR3 protein, so each entry shows the most common genes and DNA. None of the V and J calls come from the authors' own analysis; TCRdb made them. Present in this sample are 150,000 to 200,000 distinct CDR3 sequences, 85% of which were seen just once. The top ten constitute roughly 20% of the sample.

Total RNA and DNA were co-extracted from about 19-30 mg of bulk tissue with the AllPrep DNA/RNA mini kit, without cell sorting. Surgical resection was performed in China between 2015 and early 2016 on about 5 patients with histopathologically diagnosed primary liver carcinoma. At the time of sampling, the patients had chronic HBV infection and had not received any treatment. Each tumor was sampled at five spatially separated regions: the superior, inferior, left-lateral and right-lateral poles and the tumor centre. Histological examination found more than 80% viable tumor cells in every tumor sample. Fresh tumor and adjacent tissue pieces were bisected, with one half stored in RNAlater at -80 degrees C and the other half sent for histology. In regard to this clonotype: Which antigen it targets is not known. At one end the junction does not follow the germline gene, possibly because of a read error.

The source material was tumor tissue from primary liver carcinoma. This sequence was found in a man in his forties or fifties with primary liver carcinoma and hepatitis B virus infection.

The CDR3 loop reads CSVLVSPRHEEFF. In nucleotide form, the sequence is TGCAGCGTTCTGGTATCGCCCCGGCATGAGGAGTTTTTC. The chain is made from TRBV29-1 and TRBJ2-1; no D gene is confidently identified. From the cysteine through the phenylalanine, the CDR3 covers 13 amino acids. Here the CDR3 DNA is all that survives: 39 bases in frame from base 1. Sequences SQVTM (CDR1) and ANQGSEA (CDR2) are obtained from the germline V gene.